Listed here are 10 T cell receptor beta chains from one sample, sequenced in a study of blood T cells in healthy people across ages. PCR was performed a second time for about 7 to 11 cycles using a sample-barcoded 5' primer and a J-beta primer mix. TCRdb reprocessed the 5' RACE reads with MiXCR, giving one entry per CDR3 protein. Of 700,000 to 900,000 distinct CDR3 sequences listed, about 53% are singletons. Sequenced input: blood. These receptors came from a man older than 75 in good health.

CDR3 in DNA: TGTGCCAGCAAACCTAGCGGCTCCTACGAGCAGTACTTC. Translated: CASKPSGSYEQYF. The V gene is TRBV6-5, the J gene TRBJ2-7, with 7 bases aligning to TRBD2. The V and J ends lost 7 bases and 0 bases, in that order; junction bases with no gene match: 3. The CDR3 extends over 13 amino acids. CDR1 is MNHEY and CDR2 is SVGAGI in the germline V gene.

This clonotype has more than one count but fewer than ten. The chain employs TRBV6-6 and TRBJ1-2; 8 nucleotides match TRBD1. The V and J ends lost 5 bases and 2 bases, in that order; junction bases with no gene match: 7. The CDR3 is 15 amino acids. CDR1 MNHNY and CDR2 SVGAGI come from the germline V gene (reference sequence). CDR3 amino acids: CASSAQGANNYGYTF. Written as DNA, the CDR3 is TGTGCCAGCAGTGCCCAGGGGGCTAACAACTATGGCTACACCTTC.

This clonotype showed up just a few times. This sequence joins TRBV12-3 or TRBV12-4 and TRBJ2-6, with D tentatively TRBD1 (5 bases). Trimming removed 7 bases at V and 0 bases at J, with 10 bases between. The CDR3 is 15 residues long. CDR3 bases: TGTGCCAGCAAGACCAGGGTCTCTGGGGCCAACGTCCTGACTTTC. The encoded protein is CASKTRVSGANVLTF.

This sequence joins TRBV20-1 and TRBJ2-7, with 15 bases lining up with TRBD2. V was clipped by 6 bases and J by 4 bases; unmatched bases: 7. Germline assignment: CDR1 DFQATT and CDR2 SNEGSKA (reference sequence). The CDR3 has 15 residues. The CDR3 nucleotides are TGCAGTGCCCACGGGACTAGCGGGAGGCCTTACGAGCAGTACTTC. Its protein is CSAHGTSGRPYEQYF.

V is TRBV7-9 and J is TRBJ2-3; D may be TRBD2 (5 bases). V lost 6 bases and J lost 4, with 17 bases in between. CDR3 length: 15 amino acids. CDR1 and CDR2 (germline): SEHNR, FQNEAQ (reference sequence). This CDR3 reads CASRADARPSDTQYF. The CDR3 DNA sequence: TGTGCCAGCAGAGCGGACGCACGTCCATCAGATACGCAGTATTTT.

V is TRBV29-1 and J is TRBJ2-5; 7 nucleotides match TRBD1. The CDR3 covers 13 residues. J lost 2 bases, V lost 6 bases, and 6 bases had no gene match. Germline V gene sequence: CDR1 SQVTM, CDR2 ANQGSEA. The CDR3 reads CSVLRDRQETQYF. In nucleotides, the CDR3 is TGCAGCGTCCTCCGGGACAGACAAGAGACCCAGTACTTC. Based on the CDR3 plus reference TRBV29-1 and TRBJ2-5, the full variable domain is SAVISQKPSRDICQRGTSLTIQCQVDSQVTMMFWYRQQPGQSLTLIATANQGSEATYESGFVIDKFPISRPNLTFSTLTVSNMSPEDSSIYLCSVLRDRQETQYFGPGTRLLVL.

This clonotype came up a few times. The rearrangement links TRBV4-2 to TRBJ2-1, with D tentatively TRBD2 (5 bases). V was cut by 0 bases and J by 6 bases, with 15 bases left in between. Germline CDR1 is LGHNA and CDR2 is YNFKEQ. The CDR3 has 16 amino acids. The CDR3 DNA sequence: TGTGCCAGCAGCCAAGAGGTTACTAGGAGTGGCAATGAGCAGTTCTTC. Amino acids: CASSQEVTRSGNEQFF.

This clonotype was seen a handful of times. The CDR3: CASSGLAGDNEQYF. The DNA of the CDR3 is TGTGCCAGCTCGGGACTAGCGGGAGATAACGAGCAGTACTTC. The rearrangement uses TRBV28 and TRBJ2-4; 14 bases agree with TRBD2. The DNA end is more similar to TRBJ2-7, so the J call may be wrong. The length of the CDR3 is 14 residues. Germline V gene data show CDR1 as MDHEN and CDR2 as SYDVKM.

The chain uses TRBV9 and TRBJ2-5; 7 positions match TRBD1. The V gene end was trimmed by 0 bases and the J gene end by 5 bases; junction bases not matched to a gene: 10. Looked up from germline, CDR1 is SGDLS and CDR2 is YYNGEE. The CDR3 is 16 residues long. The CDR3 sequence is CASSVGVGGARETQYF. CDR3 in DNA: TGTGCCAGCAGCGTAGGGGTAGGGGGCGCGAGGGAGACCCAGTACTTC.

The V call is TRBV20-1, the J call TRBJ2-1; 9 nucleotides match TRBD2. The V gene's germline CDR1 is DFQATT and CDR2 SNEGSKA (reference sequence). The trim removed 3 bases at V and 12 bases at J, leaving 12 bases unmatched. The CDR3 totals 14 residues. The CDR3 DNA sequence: TGCAGTGCTAGGCCGGGACTAGCTTTCTACGGGCAGTTCTTC. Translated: CSARPGLAFYGQFF.